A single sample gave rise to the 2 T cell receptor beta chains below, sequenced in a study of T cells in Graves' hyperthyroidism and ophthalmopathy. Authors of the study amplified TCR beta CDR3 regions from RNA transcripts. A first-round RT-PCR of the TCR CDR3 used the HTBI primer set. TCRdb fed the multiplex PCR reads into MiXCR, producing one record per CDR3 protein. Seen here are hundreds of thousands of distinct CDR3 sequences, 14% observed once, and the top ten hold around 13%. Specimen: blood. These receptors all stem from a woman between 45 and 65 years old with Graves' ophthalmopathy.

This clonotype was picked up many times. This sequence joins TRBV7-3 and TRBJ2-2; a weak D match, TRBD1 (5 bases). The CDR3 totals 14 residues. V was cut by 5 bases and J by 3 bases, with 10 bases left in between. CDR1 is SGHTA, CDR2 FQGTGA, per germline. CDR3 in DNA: TGTGCCAGCAGCCCCCAGGGTTACACCGGGGAGCTGTTTTTT. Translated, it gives CASSPQGYTGELFF.

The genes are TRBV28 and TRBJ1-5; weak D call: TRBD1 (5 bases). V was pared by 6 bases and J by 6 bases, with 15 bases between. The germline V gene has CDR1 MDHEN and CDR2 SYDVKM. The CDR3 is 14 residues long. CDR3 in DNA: TGTGCCAGCAGAAAATACAGGACTGGTCAGCCCCAGCATTTT. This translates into CASRKYRTGQPQHF.